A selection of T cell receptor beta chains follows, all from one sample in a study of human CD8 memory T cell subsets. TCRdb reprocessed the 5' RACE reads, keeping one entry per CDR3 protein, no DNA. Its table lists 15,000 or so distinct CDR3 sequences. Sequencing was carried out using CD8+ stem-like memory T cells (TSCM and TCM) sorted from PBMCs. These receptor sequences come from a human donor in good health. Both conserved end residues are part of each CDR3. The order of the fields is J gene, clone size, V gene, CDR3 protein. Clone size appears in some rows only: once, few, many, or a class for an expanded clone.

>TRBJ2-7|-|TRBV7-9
CASSYLGDAAYEQYF
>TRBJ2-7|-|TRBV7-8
CASSTAGVSRYEQYF
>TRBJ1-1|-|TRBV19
CASSKTALNTEAFF
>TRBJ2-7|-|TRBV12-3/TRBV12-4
CASSLAGDLDQYSYEQYF
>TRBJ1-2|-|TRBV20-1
CSARYDRGHGYTF
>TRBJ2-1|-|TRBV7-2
CASSLEAGTGIHNEQFF
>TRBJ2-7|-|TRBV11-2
CASSPTGYEQYF
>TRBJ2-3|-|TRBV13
CASSLRRTSTDTQYF
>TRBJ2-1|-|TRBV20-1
CSAYLQGALVDNEQFF
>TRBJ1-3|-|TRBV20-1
CSAREGAEGASSGNTIYF
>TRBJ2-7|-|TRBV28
CASSSPTAKPGQGEGYYEQYF
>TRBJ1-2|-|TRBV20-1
CSARELLGYGYTF
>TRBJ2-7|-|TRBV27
CASSPGQEQYF
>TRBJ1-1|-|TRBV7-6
CASSLEAGVDTEAFF
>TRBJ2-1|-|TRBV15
CATSPGLADNEQFF
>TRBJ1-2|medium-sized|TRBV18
CASSPRYGAELSNYGYTF
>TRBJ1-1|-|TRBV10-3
CAISERQGMDTEAFF
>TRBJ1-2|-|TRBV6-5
CASREQGLYGYTF
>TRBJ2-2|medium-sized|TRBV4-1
CASSQNQQGAGELFF
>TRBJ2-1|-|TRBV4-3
CASSQEVAGYRNEQFF
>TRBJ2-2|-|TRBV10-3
CAISFPGGRANTGELFF
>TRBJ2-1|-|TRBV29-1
CSVVRATYNEQFF
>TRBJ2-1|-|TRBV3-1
CASSQERSVYNEQFF
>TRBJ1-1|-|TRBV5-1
CASSLSTGENTEAFF
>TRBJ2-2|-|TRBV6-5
CASSYVGEAGELFF
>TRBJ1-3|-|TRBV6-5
CASSYDDGNTIYF
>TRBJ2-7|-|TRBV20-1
CSARTSGDVEQYF
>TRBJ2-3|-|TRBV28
CASSLLGRSDTQYF
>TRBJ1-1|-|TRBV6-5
CASSYTDRGNTEAFF
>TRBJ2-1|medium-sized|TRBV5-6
CASSLDPRDEQFF
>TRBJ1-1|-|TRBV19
CASSMFGRGGTEAFF